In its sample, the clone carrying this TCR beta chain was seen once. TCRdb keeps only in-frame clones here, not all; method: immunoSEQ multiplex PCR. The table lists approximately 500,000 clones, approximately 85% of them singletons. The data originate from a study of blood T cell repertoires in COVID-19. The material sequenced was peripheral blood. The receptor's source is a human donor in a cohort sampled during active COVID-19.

The CDR3 coding sequence is TGTGCCAGCAGTTACCCGACAGGGGGGAACTATGGCTACACCTTC. It is translated as CASSYPTGGNYGYTF. V gene TRBV6-2 or TRBV6-3 combines with J gene TRBJ1-2, with 9 positions matching TRBD1. The length of the CDR3 is 15 residues. The germline V gene encodes CDR1 MNHEY and CDR2 SVGEGT. V lost 2 bases to trimming and J lost 2 bases; unmatched junction nucleotides: 3.